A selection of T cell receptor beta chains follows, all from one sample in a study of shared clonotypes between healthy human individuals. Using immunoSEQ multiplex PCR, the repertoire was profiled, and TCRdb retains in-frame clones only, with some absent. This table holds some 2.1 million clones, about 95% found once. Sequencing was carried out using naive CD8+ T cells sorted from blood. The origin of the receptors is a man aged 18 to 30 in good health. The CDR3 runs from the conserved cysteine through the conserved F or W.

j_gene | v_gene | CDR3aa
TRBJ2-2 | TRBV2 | CASRTAETGELFF
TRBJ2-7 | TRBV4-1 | CASSQGLGEGSYEQYF
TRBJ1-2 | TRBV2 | CASSGWTVKNGYTF
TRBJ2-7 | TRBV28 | CASRVQSGTYEQYF
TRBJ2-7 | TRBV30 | CAWTPSGRPSYEQYF
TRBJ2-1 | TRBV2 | CASRADRSYNEQFF
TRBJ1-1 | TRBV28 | CASSLSGANTEAFF
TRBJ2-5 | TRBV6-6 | CATLSGGETQYF
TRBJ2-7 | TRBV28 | CASSLRGGVSSYEQYF
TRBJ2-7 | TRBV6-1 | CASSDRGRAYEQYF
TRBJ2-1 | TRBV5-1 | CASSLTPGYNEQFF
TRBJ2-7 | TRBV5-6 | CASSPVTSGPYEQYF
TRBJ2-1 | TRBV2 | CASSESGANSYNEQFF
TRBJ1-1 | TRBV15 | CATSRDQGGNTEAFF
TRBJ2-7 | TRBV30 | CAWHSGTPYEQYF
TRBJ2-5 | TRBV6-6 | CASAPGGLEEETQYF
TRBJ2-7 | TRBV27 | CASSLFTGSHEQYF